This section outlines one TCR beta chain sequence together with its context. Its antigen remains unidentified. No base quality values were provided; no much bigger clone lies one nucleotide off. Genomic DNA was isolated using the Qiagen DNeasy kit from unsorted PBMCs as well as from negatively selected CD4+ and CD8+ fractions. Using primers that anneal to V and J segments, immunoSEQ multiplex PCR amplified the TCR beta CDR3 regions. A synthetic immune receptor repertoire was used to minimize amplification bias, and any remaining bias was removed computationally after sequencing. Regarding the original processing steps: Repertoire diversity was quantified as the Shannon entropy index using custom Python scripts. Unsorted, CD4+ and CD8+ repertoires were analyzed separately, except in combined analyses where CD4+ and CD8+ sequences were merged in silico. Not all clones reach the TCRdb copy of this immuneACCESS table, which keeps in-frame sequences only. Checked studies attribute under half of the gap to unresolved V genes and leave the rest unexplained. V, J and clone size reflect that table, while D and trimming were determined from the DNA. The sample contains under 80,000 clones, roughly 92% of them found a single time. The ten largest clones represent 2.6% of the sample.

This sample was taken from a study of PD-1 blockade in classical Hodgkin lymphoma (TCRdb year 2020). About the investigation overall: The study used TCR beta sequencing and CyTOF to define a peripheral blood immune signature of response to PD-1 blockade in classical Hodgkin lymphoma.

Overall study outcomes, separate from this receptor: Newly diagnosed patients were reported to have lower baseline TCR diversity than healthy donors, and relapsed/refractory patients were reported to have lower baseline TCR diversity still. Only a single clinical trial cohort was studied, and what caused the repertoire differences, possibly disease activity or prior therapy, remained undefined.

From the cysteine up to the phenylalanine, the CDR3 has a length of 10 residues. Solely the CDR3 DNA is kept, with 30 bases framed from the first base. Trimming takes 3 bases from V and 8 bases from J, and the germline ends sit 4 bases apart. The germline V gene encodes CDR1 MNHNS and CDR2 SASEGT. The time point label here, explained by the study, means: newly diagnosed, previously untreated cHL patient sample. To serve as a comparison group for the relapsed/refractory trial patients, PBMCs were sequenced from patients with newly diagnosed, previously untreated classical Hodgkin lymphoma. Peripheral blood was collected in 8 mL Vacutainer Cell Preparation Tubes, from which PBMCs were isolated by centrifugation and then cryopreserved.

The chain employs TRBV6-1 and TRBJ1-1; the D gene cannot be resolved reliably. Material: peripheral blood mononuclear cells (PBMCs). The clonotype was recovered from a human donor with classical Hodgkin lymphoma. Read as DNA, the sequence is TGTGCCAGCAGTGACGAAGAAGCTTTCTTT. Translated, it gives CASSDEEAFF.